The clone carrying this TCR beta chain was picked up a small number of times. The antigen remains unidentified. The source of the sample is a study of T cells in Graves' hyperthyroidism and ophthalmopathy. For the study at large: Peripheral blood was collected at initial diagnosis, before any treatment. Findings of the study overall: Most thyroid clonotypes expanded above 0.001 were also detected in blood.

Exclusion followed for patients with uncontrolled infection, other autoimmune disease, pregnancy or lactation. The authors obtained PBMCs from more than 9.5 ml of fresh peripheral blood. TCR beta CDR3 sequences were amplified from RNA transcripts. HTBI primers were the set used in a first-round RT-PCR of the TCR CDR3. TCRdb processed the multiplex PCR reads anew with MiXCR; each CDR3 protein has one entry. Of approximately 630,000 distinct CDR3 sequences listed, roughly 16% are singletons. Sequenced material: blood. This sequence was found in a woman in her 30s with Graves' hyperthyroidism.

The chain's CDR3 is CAISESANEKLFF. CDR3 coding DNA: TGTGCCATCAGTGAGTCGGCTAATGAAAAACTGTTTTTT. The genes are TRBV10-3 and TRBJ1-4; the D is unclear. Looked up from germline, CDR1 is ENHRY and CDR2 is SYGVKD. V lost 0 bases and J 3 bases, leaving 2 bases between the germline ends. This CDR3 region has 13 residues.